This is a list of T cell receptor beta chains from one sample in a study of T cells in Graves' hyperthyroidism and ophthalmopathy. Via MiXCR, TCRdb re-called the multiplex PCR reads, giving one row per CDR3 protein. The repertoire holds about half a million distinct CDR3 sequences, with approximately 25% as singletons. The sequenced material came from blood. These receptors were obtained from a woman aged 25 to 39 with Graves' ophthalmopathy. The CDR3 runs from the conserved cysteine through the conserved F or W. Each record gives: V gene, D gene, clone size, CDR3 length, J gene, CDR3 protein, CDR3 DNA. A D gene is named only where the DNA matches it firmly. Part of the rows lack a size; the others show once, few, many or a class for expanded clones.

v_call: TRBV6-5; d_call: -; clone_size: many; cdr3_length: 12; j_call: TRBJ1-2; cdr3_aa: CASRRQAHGYTF; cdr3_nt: TGTGCCAGCAGAAGGCAGGCGCATGGCTACACCTTC
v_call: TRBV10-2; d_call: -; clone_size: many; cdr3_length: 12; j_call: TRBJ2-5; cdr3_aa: CASGGGRETQYF; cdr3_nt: TGCGCCAGCGGGGGGGGCCGAGAGACCCAGTACTTC
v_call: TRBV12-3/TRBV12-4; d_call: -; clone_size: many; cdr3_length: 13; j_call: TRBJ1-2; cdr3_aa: CASSLAHRVGYTF; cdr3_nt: TGTGCCAGCAGTTTAGCACACAGGGTTGGCTACACCTTC
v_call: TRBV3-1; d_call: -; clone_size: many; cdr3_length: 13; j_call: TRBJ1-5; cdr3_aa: CASSQEIYQPQHF; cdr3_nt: TGTGCCAGCAGCCAGGAGATATATCAGCCCCAGCATTTT
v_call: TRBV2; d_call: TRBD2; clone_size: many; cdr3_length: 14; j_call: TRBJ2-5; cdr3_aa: CASRERGGQETQYF; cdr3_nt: TGTGCCAGCAGAGAGCGGGGGGGGCAAGAGACCCAGTACTTC
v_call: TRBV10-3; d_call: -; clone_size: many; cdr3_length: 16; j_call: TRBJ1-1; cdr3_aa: CAISESTYQTHTEAFF; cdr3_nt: TGTGCCATCAGTGAGTCGACTTACCAGACACACACTGAAGCTTTCTTT
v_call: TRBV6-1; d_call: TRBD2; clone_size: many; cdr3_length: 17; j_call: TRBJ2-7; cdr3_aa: CASRSDRGGTSGNEQYF; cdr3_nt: TGTGCCAGCAGGTCGGACAGGGGAGGGACTAGCGGGAACGAGCAGTACTTC
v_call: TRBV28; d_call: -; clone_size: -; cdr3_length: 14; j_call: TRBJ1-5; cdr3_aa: CASKGPGGYQPQHF; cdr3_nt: TGTGCCAGCAAAGGACCGGGAGGTTATCAGCCCCAGCATTTT
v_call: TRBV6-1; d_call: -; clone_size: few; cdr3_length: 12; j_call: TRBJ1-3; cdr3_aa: CASSRGGDTIYF; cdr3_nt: TGTGCCAGCTCCCGGGGAGGGGACACCATATATTTT
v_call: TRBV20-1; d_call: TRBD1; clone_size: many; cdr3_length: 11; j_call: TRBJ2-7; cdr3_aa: CSASRGNEQYF; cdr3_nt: TGCAGTGCTAGCAGGGGGAACGAGCAGTACTTC
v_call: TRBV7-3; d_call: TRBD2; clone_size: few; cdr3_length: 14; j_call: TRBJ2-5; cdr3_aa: CASRLTSGEETQYF; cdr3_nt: TGTGCCAGCAGGTTGACTAGCGGGGAGGAGACCCAGTACTTC
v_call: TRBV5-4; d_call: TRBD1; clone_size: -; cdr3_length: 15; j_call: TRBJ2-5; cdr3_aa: CASSRDSETLETQYF; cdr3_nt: TGTGCCAGCAGCCGGGACAGCGAGACCTTAGAGACCCAGTACTTC
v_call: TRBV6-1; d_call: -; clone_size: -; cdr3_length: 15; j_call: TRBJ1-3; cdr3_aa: CASTSGRHSGNTIYF; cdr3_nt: TGTGCCAGCACCTCGGGACGCCACTCTGGAAACACCATATATTTT
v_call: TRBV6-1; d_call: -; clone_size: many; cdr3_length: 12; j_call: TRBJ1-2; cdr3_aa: CASSAGDYGYTF; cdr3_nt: TGTGCCAGCAGTGCAGGGGACTATGGCTACACCTTC
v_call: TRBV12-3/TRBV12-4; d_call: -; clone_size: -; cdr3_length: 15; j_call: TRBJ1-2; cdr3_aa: CASIDGSRLNYGYTF; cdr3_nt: TGTGCCAGCATAGACGGATCGCGCCTTAACTATGGCTACACCTTC
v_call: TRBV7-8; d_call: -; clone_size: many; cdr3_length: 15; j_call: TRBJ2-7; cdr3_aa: CASSPTGVWTYEQYF; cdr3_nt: TGTGCCAGCAGCCCAACGGGTGTCTGGACCTACGAGCAGTACTTC
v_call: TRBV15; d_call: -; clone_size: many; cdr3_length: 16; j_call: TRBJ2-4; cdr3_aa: CATSHVGSLAKNIQYF; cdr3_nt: TGTGCCACCAGTCATGTTGGGTCGCTAGCCAAAAACATTCAGTACTTC
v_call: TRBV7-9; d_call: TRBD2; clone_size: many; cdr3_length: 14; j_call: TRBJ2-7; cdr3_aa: CASGFRGGAYEQYF; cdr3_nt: TGTGCCAGCGGGTTTCGGGGGGGCGCCTACGAGCAGTACTTC
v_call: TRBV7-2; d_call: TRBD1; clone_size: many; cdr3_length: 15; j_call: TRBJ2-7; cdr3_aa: CASSGGQGQAYEQYF; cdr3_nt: TGTGCCAGCAGCGGAGGCCAAGGACAGGCCTACGAGCAGTACTTC
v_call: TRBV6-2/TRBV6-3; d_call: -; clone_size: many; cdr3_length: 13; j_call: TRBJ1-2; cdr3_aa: CASSWGPGYGYTF; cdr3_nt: TGTGCCAGCAGTTGGGGCCCCGGCTATGGCTACACCTTC
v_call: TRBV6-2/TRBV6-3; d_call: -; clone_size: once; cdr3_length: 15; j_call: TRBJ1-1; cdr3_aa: CATNGRGRGNTEAFF; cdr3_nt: TGTGCCACCAACGGCCGCGGGCGGGGGAACACTGAAGCTTTCTTT
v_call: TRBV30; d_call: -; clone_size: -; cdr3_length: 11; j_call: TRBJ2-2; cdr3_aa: CAWGPTGELFF; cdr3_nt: TGTGCCTGGGGGCCCACCGGGGAGCTGTTTTTT
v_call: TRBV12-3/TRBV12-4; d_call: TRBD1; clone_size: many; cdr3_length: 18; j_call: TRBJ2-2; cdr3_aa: CASISVFRDRDLTGELFF; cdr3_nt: TGTGCCAGCATTAGTGTGTTCCGGGACAGGGATTTAACCGGGGAGCTGTTTTTT
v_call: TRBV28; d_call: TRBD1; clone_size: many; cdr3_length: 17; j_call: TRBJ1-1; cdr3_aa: CASSRRSGTGDSTEAFF; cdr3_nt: TGTGCCAGCAGTAGAAGGAGCGGGACAGGGGATAGCACTGAAGCTTTCTTT